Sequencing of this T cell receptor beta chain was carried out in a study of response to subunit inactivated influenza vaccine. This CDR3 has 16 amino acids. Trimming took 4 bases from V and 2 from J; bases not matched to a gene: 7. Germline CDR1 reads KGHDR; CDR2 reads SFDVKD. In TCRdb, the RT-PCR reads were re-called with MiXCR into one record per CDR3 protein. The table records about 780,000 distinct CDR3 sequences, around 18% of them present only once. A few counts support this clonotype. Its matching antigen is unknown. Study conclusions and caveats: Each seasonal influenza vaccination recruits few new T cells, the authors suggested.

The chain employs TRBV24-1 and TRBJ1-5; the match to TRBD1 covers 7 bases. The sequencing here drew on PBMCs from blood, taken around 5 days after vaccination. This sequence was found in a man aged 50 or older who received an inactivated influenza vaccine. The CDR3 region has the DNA TGTGCCACCAGTGAAACGACAGGGTACGGCAATCAGCCCCAGCATTTT. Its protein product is CATSETTGYGNQPQHF.